These 20 T cell receptor beta chains were sequenced from one sample in a study of blood T cell repertoires in COVID-19. Assay: immunoSEQ multiplex PCR; the TCRdb copy retains only in-frame clones and omits some. The sample includes 150,000 to 200,000 clones, roughly 84% seen only once; the top ten take 0.95% to 1.5%. The sequencing sample was made of PBMCs or T cells enriched from blood (not recorded which). These receptors were taken from a human donor with acute COVID-19. The donor label of this sample is uncertain.

V and J are TRBV3-1 (or the pseudogene TRBV3-2) and TRBJ2-1, with 9 bases aligning to TRBD1. The germline CDR1 and CDR2 sequences are LGHDT and YNNKEL (reference sequence). After removal of 0 bases from V and 6 bases from J, the junction contained 9 bases not matched to a gene. The CDR3 runs to 17 residues. CDR3 coding DNA: TGTGCCAGCAGCCAAGATCCCGGGACAGGGTCCCCCAATGAGCAGTTCTTC. Protein sequence: CASSQDPGTGSPNEQFF.

For this clone: An end of the junction does not agree with germline; a read error may underlie this. The rearrangement links TRBV6-1 to TRBJ1-5; D remains ambiguous. There are 15 residues in the CDR3. Germline values: CDR1 MNHNS, CDR2 SASEGT. The CDR3 sequence: CASSEAPGSNQPQHF. The CDR3, as DNA: TGTGCCAGCAGCGAAGCTCCGGGTAGCAATCAGCCCCAGCATTTT.

The chain is built from TRBV4-1 and TRBJ2-2, with D possibly being TRBD1 (6 bases). V dropped 4 bases and J dropped 5 bases, with 20 bases sitting between them. CDR1 and CDR2 from the germline V gene are MGHRA and YSYEKL. The CDR3 runs 17 residues. CDR3 DNA sequence: TGCGCCAGCAGCCGCAGAGTGAGGACAGAGGGAACCGGGGAGCTGTTTTTT. Translation: CASSRRVRTEGTGELFF.

The rearrangement uses TRBV10-3 and TRBJ2-1; D possibly corresponds to TRBD1 (5 bases). From germline, CDR1 is ENHRY and CDR2 SYGVKD. There are 18 residues in the CDR3. V gave up 4 bases and J gave up 0 bases, with 19 bases separating them. This CDR3 reads CAISVRPQAQSSYNEQFF. The CDR3 DNA sequence: TGTGCCATCAGTGTCCGCCCACAGGCCCAAAGCTCCTACAATGAGCAGTTCTTC.

The chain couples TRBV30 to TRBJ2-5; D is possibly TRBD1 (5 bases). V was clipped by 2 bases and J by 4 bases, with 11 bases between them. CDR3 length equals 13 residues. Germline loops: CDR1 GTSNPN, CDR2 SVGIG (reference sequence). CDR3 sequence (DNA): TGTGCCTGGAGTTTCGGCAGGGCAGAGACCCAGTACTTC. Its protein product is CAWSFGRAETQYF.

V usage is TRBV11-2 and J usage is TRBJ1-3; the D gene is possibly TRBD1 (6 bases). Per the germline V gene, CDR1 is SGHAT and CDR2 is FQNNGV. V was cut by 5 bases and J by 1 base, with 15 bases left in between. CDR3 length: 16 amino acids. As DNA, the CDR3 is TGTGCCAGCAGCCACGGGGGGCGCCGGTCTGGAAACACCATATATTTT. This gives the protein CASSHGGRRSGNTIYF. Drawing the rest from reference TRBV11-2 and TRBJ1-3, the complete variable domain is EAGVAQSPRYKIIEKRQSVAFWCNPISGHATLYWYQQILGQGPKLLIQFQNNGVVDDSQLPKDRFSAERLKGVDSTLKIQPAKLEDSAVYLCASSHGGRRSGNTIYFGEGSWLTVV.

The gene calls are TRBV4-1 and TRBJ2-7, with 7 nucleotides matching TRBD1. This CDR3 spans 17 amino acids. V shed 3 bases, J shed 3 bases, and the junction held 14 bases outside the gene matches. Germline V gene lookup returns CDR1 MGHRA and CDR2 YSYEKL. This CDR3 is CASSQRGWVGDSYEQYF. CDR3 nucleotide sequence: TGCGCCAGCAGCCAGAGGGGTTGGGTCGGGGACAGCTACGAGCAGTACTTC.

This chain joins TRBV27 and TRBJ1-2; D gene unclear. Trimming took off 5 bases at V and 7 bases at J, with 14 bases between the two ends. CDR3 length: 13 amino acids. Germline V gives CDR1 MNHEY, CDR2 SMNVEV (reference sequence). In DNA form, the CDR3 reads TGTGCCAGCAGTCCCCCCCCGCCCGGTGGCTACACCTTC. Protein sequence: CASSPPPPGGYTF.

The V and J genes are TRBV5-1 and TRBJ2-5; D might be TRBD2 (5 bases). Germline V gene sequence: CDR1 SGHRS, CDR2 YFSETQ. CDR3 length: 14 amino acids. V was cut by 3 bases and J by 5 bases, with 14 bases left in between. CDR3 in DNA: TGCGCCAGCAGCTCCCTCGGGGTACCCGAGACCCAGTACTTC. It codes for CASSSLGVPETQYF.

The chain joins TRBV6-5 to TRBJ2-7; tentatively, D is TRBD2 (5 bases). Trimming stripped 5 bases from V and 1 base from J, with 15 bases between. The CDR3 has 15 amino acids. The V gene's germline CDR1 is MNHEY and CDR2 SVGAGI. The CDR3 DNA follows: TGTGCCAGCAGTCGCACGGGAAGAGAATCCTACGAGCAGTACTTC. It yields the protein CASSRTGRESYEQYF.

This clone was recorded only once. The chain is built from TRBV10-2 and TRBJ2-7; TRBD1 matches at 7 bases. The CDR3 totals 15 residues. With 7 bases clipped from V and 4 bases from J, the junction kept 13 bases outside the gene matches. Per the germline V gene, CDR1 is WSHSY and CDR2 is SAAADI. The CDR3 DNA is TGCGCCAGCACCTCGGTAGTGAGGGGGCGATACGAGCAGTACTTC. Translated, it gives CASTSVVRGRYEQYF.

This clone has a handful of counts. The rearrangement uses TRBV18 and TRBJ2-1; unclear D gene. The V gene lost 3 bases and the J gene lost 8 bases, with 11 bases spanning the gap. This CDR3 contains 13 residues. In germline, CDR1 is KGHSH, CDR2 LQKENI. DNA for the CDR3: TGTGCCAGCTCACCCCTACTGGAGCATGAGCAGTTCTTC. Its protein product is CASSPLLEHEQFF.

The chain couples TRBV5-4 to TRBJ1-1, with D possibly TRBD1 on 5 matching bases. Germline loops: CDR1 SGHNT, CDR2 YYREEE (reference sequence). The CDR3 runs 15 residues. V dropped 3 bases and J dropped 1 base, with 13 bases sitting between them. The CDR3 spells CASSSLRQTNTEAFF. The CDR3 DNA reads as TGTGCCAGCAGCTCCCTTCGACAGACGAACACTGAAGCTTTCTTT.

The chain links TRBV9 to TRBJ2-5, with D hard to call. V dropped 2 bases and J dropped 2 bases, with 10 bases sitting between them. The CDR3 consists of 14 residues. The germline gives CDR1 SGDLS, CDR2 YYNGEE. CDR3 region: CASSVLPSQETQYF. The DNA of the CDR3 is TGTGCCAGCAGCGTCCTACCCTCTCAAGAGACCCAGTACTTC.

The chain joins TRBV3-1 (or the pseudogene TRBV3-2) to TRBJ1-3, with 8 bases that match TRBD1. Germline V gene lookup returns CDR1 LGHDT and CDR2 YNNKEL (reference sequence). This CDR3 has 15 residues. The J segment lost 4 bases and the V segment lost 1 base, leaving 3 bases of the junction unmatched. The CDR3 region is CASSQAGGVGNTIYF. The CDR3 DNA follows: TGTGCCAGCAGCCAAGCAGGGGGCGTAGGAAACACCATATATTTT.

This sequence joins TRBV19 and TRBJ1-5; 7 bases are a match to TRBD1. The V and J ends lost 4 bases and 4 bases, in that order; junction bases with no gene match: 4. Germline V gene lookup returns CDR1 LNHDA and CDR2 SQIVND (reference sequence). This CDR3 spans 14 amino acids. The CDR3 DNA sequence: TGTGCCAGTAGTACTAGCAGGGGGAATCAGCCCCAGCATTTT. It encodes CASSTSRGNQPQHF.

The chain recombines TRBV9 with TRBJ1-1, with 7 bases identical to TRBD1. In germline, CDR1 is SGDLS, CDR2 YYNGEE. With V trimmed by 2 bases and J by 0 bases, 7 bases remained unmatched. The CDR3 covers 16 residues. This CDR3 is CASSVYPDRLNTEAFF. CDR3 sequence (DNA): TGTGCCAGCAGCGTCTACCCGGACAGGCTGAACACTGAAGCTTTCTTT.

The J gene is TRBJ2-5, the V gene TRBV5-6; a possible D gene is TRBD1 (5 bases). The CDR3 is 13 residues long. The V gene lost 4 bases and the J gene lost 2 bases, with 9 bases spanning the gap. Germline CDR1 SGHDT, CDR2 YYEEEE. The CDR3 region has the DNA TGTGCCAGCAGCCCAGGGTTGCAAGAGACCCAGTACTTC. Translating gives CASSPGLQETQYF.

This rearrangement joins TRBV2 to TRBJ1-5, with D perhaps matching TRBD1 (6 bases). The CDR3 contains 13 residues. Germline CDR1 and CDR2: SNHLY and FYNNEI. V was shortened by 5 bases and J by 4 bases, with 9 bases between the two germline ends. CDR3 sequence: CASSIQGNQPQHF. The DNA for the CDR3 is TGTGCCAGCAGTATTCAGGGGAATCAGCCCCAGCATTTT.

This chain links TRBV9 with TRBJ2-1; maybe TRBD2 (7 bases). V dropped 0 bases and J dropped 2 bases, with 9 bases sitting between them. This CDR3 comprises 15 residues. The germline gives CDR1 SGDLS, CDR2 YYNGEE. The CDR3 nucleotides read TGTGCCAGCAGCGTAGACGGGGGGCCCTACAATGAGCAGTTCTTC. Its protein product is CASSVDGGPYNEQFF.